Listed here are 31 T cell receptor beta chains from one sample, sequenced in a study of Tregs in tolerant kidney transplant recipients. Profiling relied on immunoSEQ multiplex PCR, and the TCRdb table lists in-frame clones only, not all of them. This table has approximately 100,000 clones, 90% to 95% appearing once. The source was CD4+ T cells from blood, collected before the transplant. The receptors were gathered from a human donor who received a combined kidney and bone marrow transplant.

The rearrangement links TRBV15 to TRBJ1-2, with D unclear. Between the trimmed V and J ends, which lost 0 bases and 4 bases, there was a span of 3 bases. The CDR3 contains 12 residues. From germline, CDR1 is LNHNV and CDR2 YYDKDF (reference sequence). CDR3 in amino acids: CATSRDSYGYTF. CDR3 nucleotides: TGTGCCACCAGCAGAGACAGCTATGGCTACACCTTC.

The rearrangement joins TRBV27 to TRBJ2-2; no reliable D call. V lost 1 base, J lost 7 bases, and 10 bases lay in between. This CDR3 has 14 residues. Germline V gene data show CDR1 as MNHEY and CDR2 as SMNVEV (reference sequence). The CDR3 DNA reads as TGTGCCAGCAGTTTATTTGTGCTGAGCGGGGAGCTGTTTTTT. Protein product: CASSLFVLSGELFF.

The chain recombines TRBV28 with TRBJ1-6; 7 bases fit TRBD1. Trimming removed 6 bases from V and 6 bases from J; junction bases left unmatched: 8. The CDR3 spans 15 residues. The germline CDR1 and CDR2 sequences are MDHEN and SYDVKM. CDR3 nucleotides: TGTGCCAGCAGGACTCAGGGGGGCGGTAATTCACCCCTCCACTTT. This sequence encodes CASRTQGGGNSPLHF.

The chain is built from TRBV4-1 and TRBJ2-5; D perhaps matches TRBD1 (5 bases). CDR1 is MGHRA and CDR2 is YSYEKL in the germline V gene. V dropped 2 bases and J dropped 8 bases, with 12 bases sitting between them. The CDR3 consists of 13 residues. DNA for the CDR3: TGCGCCAGCAGCCAACCAGGGAAGGATACCCAGTACTTC. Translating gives CASSQPGKDTQYF.

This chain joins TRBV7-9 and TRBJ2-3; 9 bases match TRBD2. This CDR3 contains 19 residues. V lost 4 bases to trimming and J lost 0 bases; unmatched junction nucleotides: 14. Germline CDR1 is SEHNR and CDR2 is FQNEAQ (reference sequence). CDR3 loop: CASSSLPSGNLPSTDTQYF. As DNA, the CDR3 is TGTGCCAGCAGCTCTTTGCCTAGCGGGAATCTCCCAAGCACAGATACGCAGTATTTT.

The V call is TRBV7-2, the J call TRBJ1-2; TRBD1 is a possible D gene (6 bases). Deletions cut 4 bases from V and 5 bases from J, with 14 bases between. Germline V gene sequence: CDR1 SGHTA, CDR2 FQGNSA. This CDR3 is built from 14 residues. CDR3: CASSSPGHQYGYTF. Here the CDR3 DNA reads TGTGCCAGCAGCTCGCCGGGACACCAATATGGCTACACCTTC.

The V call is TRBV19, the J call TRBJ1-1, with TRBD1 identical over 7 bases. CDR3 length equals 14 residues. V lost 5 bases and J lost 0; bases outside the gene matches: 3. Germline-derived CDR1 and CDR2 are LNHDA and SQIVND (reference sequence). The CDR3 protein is CASSGTAMNTEAFF. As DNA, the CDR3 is TGTGCCAGTAGTGGGACAGCGATGAACACTGAAGCTTTCTTT.

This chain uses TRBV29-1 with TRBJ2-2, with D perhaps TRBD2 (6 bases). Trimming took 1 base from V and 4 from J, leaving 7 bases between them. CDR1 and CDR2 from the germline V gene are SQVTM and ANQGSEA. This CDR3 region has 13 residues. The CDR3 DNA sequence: TGCAGCGTTGAAGGGACTATCACCGGGGAGCTGTTTTTT. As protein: CSVEGTITGELFF.

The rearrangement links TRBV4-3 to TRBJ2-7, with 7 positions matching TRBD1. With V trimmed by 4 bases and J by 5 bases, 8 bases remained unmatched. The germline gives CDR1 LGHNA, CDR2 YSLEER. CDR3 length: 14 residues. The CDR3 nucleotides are TGCGCCAGCAGCCGTCAAACAGGGGAGCACGAGCAGTACTTC. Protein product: CASSRQTGEHEQYF.

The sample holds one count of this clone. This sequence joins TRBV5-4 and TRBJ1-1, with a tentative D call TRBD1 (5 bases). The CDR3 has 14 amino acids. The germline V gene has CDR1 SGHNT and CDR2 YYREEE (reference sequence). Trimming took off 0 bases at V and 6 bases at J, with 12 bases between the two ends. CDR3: CASSLAQGSAEAFF. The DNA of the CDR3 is TGTGCCAGCAGCTTGGCCCAGGGTTCCGCTGAAGCTTTCTTT.

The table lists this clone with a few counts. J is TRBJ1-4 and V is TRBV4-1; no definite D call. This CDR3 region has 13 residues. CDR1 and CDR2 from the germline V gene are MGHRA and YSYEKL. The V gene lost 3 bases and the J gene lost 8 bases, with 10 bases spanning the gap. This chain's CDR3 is CASSQPQAEKLFF. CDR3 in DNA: TGCGCCAGCAGCCAGCCCCAGGCGGAAAAACTGTTTTTT.

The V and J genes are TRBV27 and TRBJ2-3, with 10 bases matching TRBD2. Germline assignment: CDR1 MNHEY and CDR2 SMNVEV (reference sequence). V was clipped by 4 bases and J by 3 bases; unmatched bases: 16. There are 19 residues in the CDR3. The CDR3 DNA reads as TGTGCCAGCAGTTCGCACCCACCTAAGCGGGGGGGCAGGACAGATACGCAGTATTTT. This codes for CASSSHPPKRGGRTDTQYF.

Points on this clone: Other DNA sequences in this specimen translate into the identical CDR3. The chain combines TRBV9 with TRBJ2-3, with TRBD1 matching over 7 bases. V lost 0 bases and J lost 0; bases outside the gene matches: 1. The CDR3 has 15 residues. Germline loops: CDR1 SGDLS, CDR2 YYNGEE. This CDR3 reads CASSVGGGSTDTQYF. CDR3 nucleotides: TGTGCCAGCAGCGTAGGAGGGGGCAGCACAGATACGCAGTATTTT.

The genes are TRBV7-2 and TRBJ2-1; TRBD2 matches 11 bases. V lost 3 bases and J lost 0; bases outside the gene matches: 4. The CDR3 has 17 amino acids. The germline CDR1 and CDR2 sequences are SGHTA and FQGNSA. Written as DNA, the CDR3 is TGTGCCAGCAGCTTCAGACTAGCGGGAATCTCCTACAATGAGCAGTTCTTC. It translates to CASSFRLAGISYNEQFF. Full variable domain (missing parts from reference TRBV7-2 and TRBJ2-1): GAGVSQSPSNKVTEKGKDVELRCDPISGHTALYWYRQSLGQGLEFLIYFQGNSAPDKSGLPSDRFSAERTGGSVSTLTIQRTQQEDSAVYLCASSFRLAGISYNEQFFGPGTRLTVL.

The CDR3, as DNA: TGTGCCAGCACCCATTGGGGTACGGGGGGGCGTAGCAATGAGCAGTTCTTC. Translating gives CASTHWGTGGRSNEQFF. This chain links TRBV7-9 with TRBJ2-1; 8 bases agree with TRBD2. After removal of 7 bases from V and 6 bases from J, the junction contained 17 bases not matched to a gene. The CDR3 loop spans 17 amino acids. Germline V gene lookup returns CDR1 SEHNR and CDR2 FQNEAQ (reference sequence).

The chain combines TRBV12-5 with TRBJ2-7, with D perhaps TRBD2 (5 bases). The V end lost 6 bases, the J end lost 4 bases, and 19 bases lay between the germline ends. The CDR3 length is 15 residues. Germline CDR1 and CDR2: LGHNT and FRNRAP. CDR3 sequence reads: CASGRPGNRRYEQYF. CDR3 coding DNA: TGTGCTAGTGGCCGTCCGGGAAACCGGCGTTACGAGCAGTACTTC.

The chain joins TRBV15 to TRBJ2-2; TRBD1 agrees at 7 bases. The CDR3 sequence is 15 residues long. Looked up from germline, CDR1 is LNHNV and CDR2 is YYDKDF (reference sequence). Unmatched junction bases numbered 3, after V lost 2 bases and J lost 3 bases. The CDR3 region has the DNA TGTGCCACCAGCAGAAGAACAGGGGACACCGGGGAGCTGTTTTTT. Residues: CATSRRTGDTGELFF.

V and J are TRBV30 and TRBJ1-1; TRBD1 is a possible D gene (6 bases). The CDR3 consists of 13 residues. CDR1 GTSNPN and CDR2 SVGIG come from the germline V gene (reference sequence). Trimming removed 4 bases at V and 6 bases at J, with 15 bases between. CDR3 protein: CAWTSGAGAEAFF. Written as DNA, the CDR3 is TGTGCCTGGACTAGTGGGGCAGGGGCTGAAGCTTTCTTT.

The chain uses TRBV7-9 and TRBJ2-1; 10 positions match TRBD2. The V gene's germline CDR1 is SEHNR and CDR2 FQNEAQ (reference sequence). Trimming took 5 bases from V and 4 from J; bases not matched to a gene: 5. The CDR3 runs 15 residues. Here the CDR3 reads CASSPLAGVYNEQFF. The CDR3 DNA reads TGTGCCAGCAGCCCCCTAGCGGGAGTTTACAATGAGCAGTTCTTC.

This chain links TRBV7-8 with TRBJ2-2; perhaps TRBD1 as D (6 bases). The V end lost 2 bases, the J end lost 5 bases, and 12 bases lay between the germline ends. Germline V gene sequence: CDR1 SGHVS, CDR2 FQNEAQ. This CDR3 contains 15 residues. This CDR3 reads CASSLIQGATGELFF. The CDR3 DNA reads TGTGCCAGCAGCTTAATACAGGGTGCGACCGGGGAGCTGTTTTTT.

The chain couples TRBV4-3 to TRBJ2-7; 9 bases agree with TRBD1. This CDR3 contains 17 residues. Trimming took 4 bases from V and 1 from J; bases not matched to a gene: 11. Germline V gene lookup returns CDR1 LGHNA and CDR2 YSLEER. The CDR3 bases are TGCGCCAGCAGCCGCTACCCCGGGACAGGGATTTCCTACGAGCAGTACTTC. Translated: CASSRYPGTGISYEQYF.

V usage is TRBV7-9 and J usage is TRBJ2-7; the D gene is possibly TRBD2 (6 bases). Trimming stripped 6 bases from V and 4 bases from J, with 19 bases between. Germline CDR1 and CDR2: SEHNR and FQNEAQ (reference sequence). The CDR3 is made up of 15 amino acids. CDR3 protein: CASSPGVRGLYEQYF. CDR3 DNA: TGTGCCAGCAGTCCCGGGGTGAGGGGACTGTACGAGCAGTACTTC.

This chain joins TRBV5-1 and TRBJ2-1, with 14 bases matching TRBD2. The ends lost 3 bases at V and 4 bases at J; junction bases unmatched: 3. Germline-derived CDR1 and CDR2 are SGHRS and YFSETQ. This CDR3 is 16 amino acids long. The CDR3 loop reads CASSSGLAGGYNEQFF. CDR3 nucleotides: TGCGCCAGCAGCTCCGGACTAGCGGGAGGATACAATGAGCAGTTCTTC.

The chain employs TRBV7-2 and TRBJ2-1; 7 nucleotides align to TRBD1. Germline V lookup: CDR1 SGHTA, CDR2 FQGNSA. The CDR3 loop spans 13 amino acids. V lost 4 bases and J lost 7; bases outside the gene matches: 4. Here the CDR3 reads CASSSQTGNEQFF. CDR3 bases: TGTGCCAGCAGCTCGCAGACAGGGAATGAGCAGTTCTTC.

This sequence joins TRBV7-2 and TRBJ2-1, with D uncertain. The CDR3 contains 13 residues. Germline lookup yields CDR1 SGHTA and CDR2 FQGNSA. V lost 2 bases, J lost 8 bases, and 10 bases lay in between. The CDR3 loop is CASSLPEVDEQFF. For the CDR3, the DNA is TGTGCCAGCAGCTTACCAGAAGTGGATGAGCAGTTCTTC.

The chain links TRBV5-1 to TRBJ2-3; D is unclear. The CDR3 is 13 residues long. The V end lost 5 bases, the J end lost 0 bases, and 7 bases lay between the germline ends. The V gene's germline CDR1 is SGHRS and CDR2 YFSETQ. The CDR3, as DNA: TGCGCCAGCAGACAGTCTAGCACAGATACGCAGTATTTT. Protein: CASRQSSTDTQYF. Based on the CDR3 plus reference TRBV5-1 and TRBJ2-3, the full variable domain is KAGVTQTPRYLIKTRGQQVTLSCSPISGHRSVSWYQQTPGQGLQFLFEYFSETQRNKGNFPGRFSGRQFSNSRSEMNVSTLELGDSALYLCASRQSSTDTQYFGPGTRLTVL.

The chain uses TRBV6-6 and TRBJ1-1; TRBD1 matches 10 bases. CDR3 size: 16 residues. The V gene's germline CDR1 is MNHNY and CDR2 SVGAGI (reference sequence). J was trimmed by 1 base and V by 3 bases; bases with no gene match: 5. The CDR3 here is CASSYGGTGANTEAFF. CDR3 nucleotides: TGTGCCAGCAGTTATGGAGGGACAGGGGCGAACACTGAAGCTTTCTTT.

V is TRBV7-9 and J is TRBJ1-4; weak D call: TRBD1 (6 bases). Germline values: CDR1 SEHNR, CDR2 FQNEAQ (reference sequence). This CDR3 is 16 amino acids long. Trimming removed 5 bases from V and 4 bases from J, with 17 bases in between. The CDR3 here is CASSHGTPLGNEKLFF. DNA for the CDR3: TGTGCCAGCAGCCACGGGACACCTCTGGGTAATGAAAAACTGTTTTTT.

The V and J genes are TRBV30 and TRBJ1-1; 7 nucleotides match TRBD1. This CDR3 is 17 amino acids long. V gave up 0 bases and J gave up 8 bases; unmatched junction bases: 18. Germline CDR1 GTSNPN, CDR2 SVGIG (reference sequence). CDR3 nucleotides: TGTGCCTGGAGTGTACTCGCGGCAGGGGGATGGTTTGCCGAAGCTTTCTTT. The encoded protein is CAWSVLAAGGWFAEAFF.

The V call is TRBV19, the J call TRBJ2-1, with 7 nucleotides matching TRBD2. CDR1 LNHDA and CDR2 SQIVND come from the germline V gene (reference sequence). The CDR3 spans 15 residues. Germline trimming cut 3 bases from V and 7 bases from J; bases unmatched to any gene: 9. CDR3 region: CASSIESSGRNEQFF. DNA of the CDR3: TGTGCCAGTAGTATTGAGTCTAGCGGACGGAATGAGCAGTTCTTC.

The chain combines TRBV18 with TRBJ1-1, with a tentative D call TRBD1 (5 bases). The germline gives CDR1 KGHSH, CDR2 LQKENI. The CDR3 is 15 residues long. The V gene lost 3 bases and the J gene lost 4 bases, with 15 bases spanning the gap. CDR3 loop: CASSPMRGGSTEAFF. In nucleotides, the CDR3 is TGTGCCAGCTCACCGATGCGCGGGGGAAGCACTGAAGCTTTCTTT.